Listed below are T cell receptor beta chains from one sample, sequenced in a study of cytomegalovirus exposure and HLA in healthy donors. The repertoire was sequenced with immunoSEQ multiplex PCR; TCRdb's copy has only in-frame clones and lacks some. The repertoire has approximately 100,000 clones, roughly 80% of them found once; the top ten carry over 12%. Input material: PBMCs. These receptors were taken from a male donor in good health and CMV-seropositive. CDR3s include the opening cysteine and the closing phenylalanine or tryptophan. D genes are given only for firm matches. Expanded clones get a size class; other rows say once, few or many, or leave the size out.

j_call v_call clone_size d_call cdr3_nt cdr3_aa
TRBJ2-7 TRBV6-5 NA TRBD2 TGTGCCAGCAGTACCCGGGCCGGGGGGTCCAACCAGTACTTC CASSTRAGGSNQYF
TRBJ2-7 TRBV7-8 NA NA TGTGCCAGCAGCCCCCTGAGGTCATCCGAGCAGTACTTC CASSPLRSSEQYF
TRBJ2-3 TRBV7-9 NA TRBD2 TGTGCCAGCAGCCATAGCGGGGTCTCAGATACGCAGTATTTT CASSHSGVSDTQYF
TRBJ2-2 TRBV7-2 NA NA TGTGCCAGCAGCTTAGGCGACAGGAGGACCGGGGAGCTGTTTTTT CASSLGDRRTGELFF
TRBJ2-1 TRBV18 once NA TGTGCCAGCTCACCACCCCGGGACTTTTACAATGAGCAGTTCTTC CASSPPRDFYNEQFF
TRBJ1-2 TRBV5-1 NA NA TGCGCCAGCAGCTTGGAGGGGCAGGGTTTAGATGGCTACACCTTC CASSLEGQGLDGYTF
TRBJ2-5 TRBV27 NA NA TGTGCCAGCAGTTTGACTGAGAGACCGGAGACCCAGTACTTC CASSLTERPETQYF
TRBJ1-3 TRBV7-9 NA NA TGTGCCAGCAGCTTACAGGCTGGCTCTGGAAACACCATATATTTT CASSLQAGSGNTIYF
TRBJ1-2 TRBV30 NA TRBD1 TGTGCCTGGAGTGGGGGGACAGGGGCCTACACCTTC CAWSGGTGAYTF
TRBJ1-5 TRBV2 NA TRBD1 TGTGCCAGCAGGACGGGACAGTTTAGCAATCAGCCCCAGCATTTT CASRTGQFSNQPQHF
TRBJ1-5 TRBV6-6 few NA TGTGCCAGCAGTTACAGGGGCTCGAGCAATCAGCCCCAGCATTTT CASSYRGSSNQPQHF